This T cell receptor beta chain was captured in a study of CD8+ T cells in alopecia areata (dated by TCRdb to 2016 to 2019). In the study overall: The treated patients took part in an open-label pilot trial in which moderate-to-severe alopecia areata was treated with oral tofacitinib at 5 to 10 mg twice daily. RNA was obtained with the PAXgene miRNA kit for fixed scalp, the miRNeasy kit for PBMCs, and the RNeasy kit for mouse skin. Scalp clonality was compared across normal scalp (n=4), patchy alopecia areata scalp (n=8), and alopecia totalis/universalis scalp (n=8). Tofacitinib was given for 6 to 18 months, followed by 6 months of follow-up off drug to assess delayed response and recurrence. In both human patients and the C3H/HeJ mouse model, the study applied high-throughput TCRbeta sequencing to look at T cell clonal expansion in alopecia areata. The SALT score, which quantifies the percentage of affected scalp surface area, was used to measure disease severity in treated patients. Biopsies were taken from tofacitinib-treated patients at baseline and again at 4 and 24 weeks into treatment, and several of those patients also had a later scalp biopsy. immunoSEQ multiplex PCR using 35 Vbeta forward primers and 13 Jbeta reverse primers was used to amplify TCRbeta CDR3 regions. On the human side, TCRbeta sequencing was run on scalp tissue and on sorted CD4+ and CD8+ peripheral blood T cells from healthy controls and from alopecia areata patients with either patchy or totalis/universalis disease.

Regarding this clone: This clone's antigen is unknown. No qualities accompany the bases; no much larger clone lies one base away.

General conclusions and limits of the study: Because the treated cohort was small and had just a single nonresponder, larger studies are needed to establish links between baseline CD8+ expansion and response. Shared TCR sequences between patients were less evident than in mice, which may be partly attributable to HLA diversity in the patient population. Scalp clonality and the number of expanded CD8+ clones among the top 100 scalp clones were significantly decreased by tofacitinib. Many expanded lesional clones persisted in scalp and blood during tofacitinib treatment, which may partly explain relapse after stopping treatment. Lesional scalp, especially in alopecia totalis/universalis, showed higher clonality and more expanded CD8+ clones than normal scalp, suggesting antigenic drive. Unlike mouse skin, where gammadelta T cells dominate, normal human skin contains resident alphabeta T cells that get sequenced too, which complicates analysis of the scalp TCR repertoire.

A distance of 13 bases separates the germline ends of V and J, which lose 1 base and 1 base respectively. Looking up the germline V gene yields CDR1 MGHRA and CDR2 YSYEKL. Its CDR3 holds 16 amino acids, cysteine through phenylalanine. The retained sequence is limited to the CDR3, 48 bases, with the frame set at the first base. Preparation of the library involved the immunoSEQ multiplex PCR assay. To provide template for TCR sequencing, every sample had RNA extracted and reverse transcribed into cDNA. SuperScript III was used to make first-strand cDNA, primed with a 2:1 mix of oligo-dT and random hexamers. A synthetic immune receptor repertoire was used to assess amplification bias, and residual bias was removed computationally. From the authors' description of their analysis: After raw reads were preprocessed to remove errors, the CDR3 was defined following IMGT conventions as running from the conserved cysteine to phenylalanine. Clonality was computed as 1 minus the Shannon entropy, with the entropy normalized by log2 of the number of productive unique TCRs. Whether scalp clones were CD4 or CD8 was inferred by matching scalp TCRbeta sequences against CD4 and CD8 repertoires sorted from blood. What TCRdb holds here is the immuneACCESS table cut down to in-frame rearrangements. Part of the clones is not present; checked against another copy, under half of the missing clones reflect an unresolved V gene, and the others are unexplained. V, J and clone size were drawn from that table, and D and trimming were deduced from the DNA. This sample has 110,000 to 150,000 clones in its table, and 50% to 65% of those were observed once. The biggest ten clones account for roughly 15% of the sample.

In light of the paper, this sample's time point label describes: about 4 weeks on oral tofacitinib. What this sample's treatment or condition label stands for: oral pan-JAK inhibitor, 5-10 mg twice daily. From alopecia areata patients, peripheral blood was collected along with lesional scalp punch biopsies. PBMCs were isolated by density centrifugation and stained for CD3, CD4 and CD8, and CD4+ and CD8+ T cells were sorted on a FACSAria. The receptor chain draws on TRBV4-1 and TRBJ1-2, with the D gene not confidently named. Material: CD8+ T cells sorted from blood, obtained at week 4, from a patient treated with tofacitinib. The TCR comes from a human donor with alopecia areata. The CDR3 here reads CASSQVWSRFNYGYTF. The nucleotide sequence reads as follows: TGCGCCAGCAGCCAAGTCTGGAGCCGGTTTAACTATGGCTACACCTTC.